Below are 16 T cell receptor beta chains sequenced from a single sample in a study of cytomegalovirus exposure and HLA in healthy donors. Primers: 60 Vbeta forward and 13 Jbeta reverse. Using immunoSEQ multiplex PCR, the repertoire was profiled, and TCRdb retains in-frame clones only, with some absent. The table shows fewer than 200,000 clones, with 81% occurring only once. The sequenced material came from PBMCs. The receptors were gathered from a middle-aged man in good health and CMV-seropositive.

The rearrangement joins TRBV12-5 to TRBJ1-1, with D perhaps matching TRBD1 (5 bases). This CDR3 has 13 amino acids. The V and J ends lost 1 base and 5 bases respectively, with 8 bases between them. Germline V gives CDR1 LGHNT, CDR2 FRNRAP. CDR3 in amino acids: CASGLGEGTEAFF. For the CDR3, the DNA is TGTGCTAGTGGTTTGGGGGAGGGGACTGAAGCTTTCTTT.

This chain connects TRBV28 to TRBJ2-1; TRBD2 matches at 10 bases. The CDR3 is 16 residues long. Germline CDR1 reads MDHEN; CDR2 reads SYDVKM. With V trimmed by 6 bases and J by 2 bases, 7 bases remained unmatched. The CDR3 region has the DNA TGTGCCAGCAGCTTTGGACTAGCGGCAACCTACAATGAGCAGTTCTTC. The encoded protein is CASSFGLAATYNEQFF.

The rearrangement joins TRBV4-3 to TRBJ2-3, with 13 bases lining up with TRBD2. This CDR3 comprises 16 residues. Germline values: CDR1 LGHNA, CDR2 YSLEER. V dropped 5 bases and J dropped 5; count of bases not matched to a gene: 7. The CDR3: CASSNGLAGAKDTQYF. The CDR3 coding sequence is TGCGCCAGCAGCAACGGACTAGCGGGAGCCAAAGATACGCAGTATTTT.

This clone occurred a few times. The CDR3 nucleotides read TGTGCCAGCAGTGACACCAGGGCAAGTTCACCCCTCCACTTT. It yields the protein CASSDTRASSPLHF. The J gene is TRBJ1-6, the V gene TRBV6-1, with a tentative D call TRBD1 (5 bases). Trimming took off 3 bases at V and 9 bases at J, with 12 bases between the two ends. Per the germline V gene, CDR1 is MNHNS and CDR2 is SASEGT. The CDR3 totals 14 residues.

This clone has only a few counts. V is TRBV5-1 and J is TRBJ1-5; D not certain. CDR3 length equals 15 residues. Per germline, CDR1 SGHRS and CDR2 YFSETQ. V lost 4 bases, J lost 1 base, and 12 bases lay in between. CDR3 nucleotide sequence: TGCGCCAGCAGCGTCACCAGCGGAAGCAATCAGCCCCAGCATTTT. This encodes CASSVTSGSNQPQHF.

In its sample, this clone was seen once. The CDR3 here is CASSDPRGTGTDTQYF. The CDR3 DNA reads as TGCGCCAGCAGTGACCCCAGGGGGACCGGCACAGATACGCAGTATTTT. The chain employs TRBV10-1 and TRBJ2-3, with 7 bases matching TRBD1. This CDR3 comprises 16 residues. The ends lost 3 bases at V and 1 base at J; junction bases unmatched: 7. Germline assignment: CDR1 WNHNN and CDR2 SYGVQD (reference sequence).

The chain couples TRBV6-1 to TRBJ2-2; D perhaps matches TRBD1 (6 bases). The CDR3 extends over 15 amino acids. CDR1 and CDR2 from the germline V gene are MNHNS and SASEGT. Trimming stripped 4 bases from V and 1 base from J, with 10 bases between. CDR3 protein: CASSAGTLNTGELFF. The CDR3 coding sequence is TGTGCCAGCAGTGCCGGGACACTGAACACCGGGGAGCTGTTTTTT.

The chain links TRBV7-2 to TRBJ2-3; D uncertain. Germline CDR1 and CDR2: SGHTA and FQGNSA. V was cut by 1 base and J by 2 bases, with 13 bases left in between. The CDR3 totals 16 residues. The CDR3 sequence is CASSLGANAATDTQYF. CDR3 DNA: TGTGCCAGCAGCTTAGGCGCCAACGCGGCCACAGATACGCAGTATTTT.

The rearrangement uses TRBV5-1 and TRBJ2-2; the D gene is possibly TRBD2 (6 bases). CDR1 and CDR2 from the germline V gene are SGHRS and YFSETQ. Trimming took off 1 base at V and 2 bases at J, with 9 bases between the two ends. The CDR3 spans 15 residues. CDR3: CASSLTSINTGELFF. The CDR3 coding sequence is TGCGCCAGCAGCTTGACTAGCATCAACACCGGGGAGCTGTTTTTT.

This sequence joins TRBV7-9 and TRBJ2-3; 10 bases map to TRBD2. The CDR3 has 17 amino acids. Germline lookup yields CDR1 SEHNR and CDR2 FQNEAQ (reference sequence). V shed 4 bases and J 1 base; nucleotides not matched to a gene: 8. Here the CDR3 reads CASSYPAGGIGTDTQYF. The CDR3 bases are TGTGCCAGCAGCTATCCAGCGGGAGGGATTGGCACAGATACGCAGTATTTT.

The chain is built from TRBV28 and TRBJ1-4, with D unclear. Per the germline V gene, CDR1 is MDHEN and CDR2 is SYDVKM. This CDR3 spans 13 amino acids. V was trimmed by 11 bases and J by 7 bases, leaving 17 bases between them. The CDR3 protein is CAGSSPPGEKLFF. Written as DNA, the CDR3 is TGTGCCGGATCATCCCCCCCGGGTGAAAAACTGTTTTTT.

The CDR3 protein is CASSEGRGVSYEQYF. The DNA for the CDR3 is TGCGCCAGCAGTGAGGGTAGAGGCGTCTCCTACGAGCAGTACTTC. This chain joins TRBV10-1 and TRBJ2-7; D is unresolved. V shed 2 bases and J shed 0 bases, with 11 bases lying between them. The CDR3 runs 15 residues. The germline CDR1 and CDR2 sequences are WNHNN and SYGVQD (reference sequence).

This chain links TRBV6-5 with TRBJ2-7, with 15 bases lining up with TRBD2. Germline trimming cut 6 bases from V and 4 bases from J; bases unmatched to any gene: 4. The CDR3 runs 15 residues. From germline, CDR1 is MNHEY and CDR2 SVGAGI. The CDR3 DNA reads as TGTGCCAGCAGGACTGGGACTAGCGGGAGGTACGAGCAGTACTTC. It codes for CASRTGTSGRYEQYF.

The chain is built from TRBV6-1 and TRBJ2-7; TRBD1 matches 7 bases. Germline-derived CDR1 and CDR2 are MNHNS and SASEGT. The CDR3 is made up of 13 amino acids. With 2 bases clipped from V and 6 bases from J, the junction kept 4 bases outside the gene matches. CDR3 nucleotides: TGTGCCAGCAGTGAACGAGGGGGCCGCGAGCAGTACTTC. This gives the protein CASSERGGREQYF.

V and J are TRBV7-9 and TRBJ2-1; 15 nucleotides align to TRBD2. Germline CDR1 is SEHNR and CDR2 is FQNEAQ (reference sequence). V gave up 4 bases and J gave up 9 bases; unmatched junction bases: 4. The CDR3 length is 15 residues. CDR3: CASSWGGLAGGEQFF. CDR3 coding DNA: TGTGCCAGCAGCTGGGGGGGACTAGCGGGGGGTGAGCAGTTCTTC.

Only a few counts were recorded for this clone. The chain has TRBV6-5 and TRBJ2-3; D may be TRBD2 (5 bases). CDR1 MNHEY and CDR2 SVGAGI come from the germline V gene. The CDR3 consists of 11 residues. Between the trimmed V and J ends, which lost 7 bases and 6 bases, there was a span of 8 bases. DNA for the CDR3: TGTGCCAGCAAGCGCGGGGATACGCAGTATTTT. Encoded protein: CASKRGDTQYF.